This T cell receptor (beta chain) was recovered during a study of shared clonotypes between healthy human individuals. Study findings and constraints: Relative to their counterparts shared across all four donors, non-shared clonotypes exhibited diminished generation probabilities.

In regard to this clone: What it binds is not known.

The repertoire was sequenced with immunoSEQ multiplex PCR; TCRdb's copy has only in-frame clones and lacks some. The sample lists 950,000 to 1,300,000 clones, roughly 80% occurring once. Trimming left V 2 bases short and J 7 bases short, with 9 bases between. Germline-derived CDR1 and CDR2 are MNHEY and SMNVEV (reference sequence). CDR3 length: 12 residues. Material for sequencing was memory CD4+ T cells sorted from blood. The subset here: CD45RA-negative fraction. The TCR originated in a man aged 18-30 years in good health. This chain joins TRBV27 and TRBJ2-7, with D perhaps matching TRBD2 (5 bases). CDR3 loop: CASSLPPGEQYF. CDR3 DNA sequence: TGTGCCAGCAGTTTACCTCCGGGGGAGCAGTACTTC.